This T cell receptor (beta chain) was sequenced for a study of Ad26.COV2.S vaccination and SARS-CoV-2 variants listed by TCRdb under 2021. About the investigation overall: Vaccine-arm donors came from COV1001, a multicentre, randomized, double-blind, placebo-controlled phase I-IIa trial of Ad26.COV2.S in healthy adults. Ad26.COV2.S was administered intramuscularly at 5 x 10^10 or 1 x 10^11 viral particles, either as a single shot or as two shots given 56 days apart. The specificity and breadth of SARS-CoV-2-reactive T cell receptors after Ad26.COV2.S vaccination were assessed by TCRbeta repertoire sequencing. The TCR-sequenced set comprised roughly 30 samples: some 19 Ad26.COV2.S vaccine recipients, 5 placebo recipients and 8 SARS-CoV-2 convalescent individuals. Trial participants were randomized into five groups of five: low-dose or high-dose Ad26.COV2.S given once or twice, or placebo on both occasions. Throughout the experiments and outcome assessment, investigators stayed blinded to trial group allocation. Points the paper makes about the study in general: Comparing responses between vaccine doses or regimens was not something the study was powered to do. After vaccination, spike-specific CD8+ and CD4+ T cell responses were reported to show substantial breadth. It was noted by the authors that total T cell responses may have been underestimated by the TCR breadth and depth analyses. Ad26.COV2.S recipients had higher spike-specific TCR breadth than placebo recipients (P = 0.0014). Non-spike TCR breadth was comparable between vaccine and placebo recipients, consistent with the vaccine containing only spike.

The immunoSEQ Assay was the method used to sequence TCRbeta CDR3 regions. After extraction, genomic DNA underwent amplification by bias-controlled multiplex PCR, followed by high-throughput sequencing. Regarding the original processing steps: To quantify the absolute abundance of every unique TCRbeta CDR3 region, sequences were collapsed and filtered. T cell fraction was estimated by normalizing TCRbeta template counts to usable DNA, with usable DNA measured through amplification of reference genes found in all nucleated cells. Repertoire TCRs were annotated as SARS-CoV-2-specific when V gene, CDR3 amino acid sequence and J gene were exactly matched to a known reactive TCR set. MIRA supplied the reference SARS-CoV-2 TCR set, which was filtered for enrichment in COVID-19-positive ImmuneCODE repertoires so that public or cross-reactive TCRs were removed. Using the MIRA antigens, annotated TCRs were further analysed by specific ORF or by position within an ORF. Breadth was defined as the number of annotated unique rearrangements divided by the total number of unique productive rearrangements, and depth was defined as the summed frequency of the annotated unique rearrangements. Two-sided Wilcoxon rank-sum tests were used to compare TCR breadth between groups. TCRdb retrieved this table from immuneACCESS and kept in-frame rearrangements only. Not all clones are present; in checked studies, unresolved V genes account for under half, and no reason is known for the remainder. The DNA was the basis for D and trimming; V, J and clone size are from that table. This sample lists about 410,000 clones; about 88% were detected once. Of the sample, 1.9% is held by the ten largest clones.

CDR1 and CDR2 are read off the germline V gene as KGHDR and SFDVKD. Inclusive of the bounding cysteine and phenylalanine, the CDR3 is 16 residues long. This entry keeps only the CDR3 DNA: 48 bases, framed from base 1. A distance of 15 bases separates the germline ends of V and J, which lose 4 bases and 3 bases respectively. Per the publication, the treatment or condition label means: approximately 18 received Ad26.COV2.S at low or high dose, single or two shots; several received placebo; per-sample allocation not given. For vaccine and placebo recipients, the sequenced repertoires came from samples collected on day 63 after the first injection. Between 29 July and 7 August 2020, Cohort 1b enrolled 25 adults aged 18-55 years at one site in Boston, USA. Ad26.COV2.S was a replication-incompetent adenovirus type 26 vector that expressed a prefusion-stabilized SARS-CoV-2 spike protein derived from the original Wuhan strain.

On this clone itself: Its antigen specificity is not known. No base quality values were provided; no much bigger clone lies one nucleotide off.

Sequencing used peripheral blood, obtained in a trial of Ad26.COV2.S vaccine versus placebo. The rearranged segments are TRBV24-1 and TRBJ1-5, with the D gene call left open. This TCR was recovered from a person between 18 and 65 years old who received the Ad26.COV2.S COVID-19 vaccine or a placebo. The CDR3 reads CATSDPAPGDNQPQHF. The DNA reads TGTGCCACCAGTGACCCGGCACCAGGCGACAATCAGCCCCAGCATTTT.